This T cell receptor beta chain was retrieved from a study of blood T cells in healthy people across ages. This CDR3 is built from 13 residues. Germline V CDR1 and CDR2: KGHSH, LQKENI. A second roughly 7 to 12 cycle PCR used barcoded and J-beta primers. The template-switch adaptor, which had 12 random nucleotides, put a tag on each cDNA molecule. Each CDR3 protein is one row after TCRdb ran MiXCR on the 5' RACE reads. The sample includes more than 750,000 distinct CDR3 sequences, under 35% of them seen just once. These data were also reused for a study on T cells of mothers and their children.

The genes are TRBV18 and TRBJ2-7; D might be TRBD2 (7 bases). Judging by the DNA end, TRBJ2-5 fits better; the J call may be wrong. The receptor comes from a woman in her 40s in good health. Sequencing was done on a sample of blood. The DNA of the CDR3 is TGTGCCAGCTCGAACGGGGGGCGAGAGACCCAGTACTTC. It specifies CASSNGGRETQYF.